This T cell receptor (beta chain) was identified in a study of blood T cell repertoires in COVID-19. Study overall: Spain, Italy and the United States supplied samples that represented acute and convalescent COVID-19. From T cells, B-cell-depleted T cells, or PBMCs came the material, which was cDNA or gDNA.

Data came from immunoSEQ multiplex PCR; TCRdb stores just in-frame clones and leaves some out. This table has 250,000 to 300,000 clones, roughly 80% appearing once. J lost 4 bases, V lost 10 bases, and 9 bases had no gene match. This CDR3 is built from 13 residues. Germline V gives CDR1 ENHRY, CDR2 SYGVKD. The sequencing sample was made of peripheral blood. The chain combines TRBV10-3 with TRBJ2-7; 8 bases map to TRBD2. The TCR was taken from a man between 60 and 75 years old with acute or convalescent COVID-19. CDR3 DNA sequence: TGTGCCACCCTACTAGCGGAGGATTACGAGCAGTACTTC. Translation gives CATLLAEDYEQYF.